The 9 T cell receptor beta chains below come from one sample, sequenced in a study of radiotherapy plus CTLA-4 blockade in lung cancer. The table came from immunoSEQ multiplex PCR; TCRdb's copy has only in-frame clones and leaves some out. The sample shows tens of thousands of clones, approximately 67% of them seen only once. The sequenced sample was peripheral blood, obtained from a patient treated with radiotherapy plus ipilimumab. These receptors all come from a human donor with non-small cell lung cancer whose response to radiotherapy plus ipilimumab could not be evaluated.

J is TRBJ1-1 and V is TRBV10-2, with 7 bases aligning to TRBD1. The germline gives CDR1 WSHSY, CDR2 SAAADI. The V and J ends lost 6 bases and 0 bases, in that order; junction bases with no gene match: 4. The CDR3 is 14 amino acids. The CDR3 loop reads CASSPGTVNTEAFF. The CDR3 DNA sequence: TGCGCCAGCAGCCCCGGGACAGTGAACACTGAAGCTTTCTTT.

The chain joins TRBV21-1 to TRBJ2-7; no check of the table's D call, TRBD1, against the DNA was made. TRBV21-1 is designated a pseudogene. This CDR3 has 14 amino acids. In DNA, the CDR3 is TGTGCCAGCAGTGCGGACAGGGCGCTCCACGAGCAGTACTTC. It codes for CASSADRALHEQYF.

This clone has only a few counts. The CDR3 is CASSPSGTGNSPLHF. The CDR3 DNA reads TGTGCCAGCAGTCCCTCCGGGACAGGGAATTCACCCCTCCACTTT. The J gene is TRBJ1-6, the V gene TRBV27; 9 positions match TRBD1. J was trimmed by 7 bases and V by 5 bases; bases with no gene match: 6. The CDR3 consists of 15 residues. Per germline, CDR1 MNHEY and CDR2 SMNVEV (reference sequence).

In this sample, this clone turned up once. This chain joins TRBV12-5 and TRBJ2-7; maybe TRBD2 (5 bases). Per germline, CDR1 LGHNT and CDR2 FRNRAP. With 4 bases removed from V and 2 bases from J, the gap between germline ends came to 9 bases. The CDR3 contains 13 residues. This CDR3 is CASGYSETYEQYF. For the CDR3, the DNA is TGTGCTAGTGGTTATAGCGAAACCTACGAGCAGTACTTC. Based on the CDR3 plus reference TRBV12-5 and TRBJ2-7, the full variable domain is DARVTQTPRHKVTEMGQEVTMRCQPILGHNTVFWYRQTMMQGLELLAYFRNRAPLDDSGMPKDRFSAEMPDATLATLKIQPSEPRDSAVYFCASGYSETYEQYFGPGTRLTVT.

J is TRBJ2-3 and V is TRBV7-2, with D possibly TRBD1 on 6 matching bases. The CDR3 runs 16 residues. Trimming shortened V by 5 bases and J by 2 bases, and 17 bases separated the two germline ends. CDR1 SGHTA and CDR2 FQGNSA come from the germline V gene. CDR3 loop: CASSRSDWDNTDTQYF. The DNA for the CDR3 is TGTGCCAGCAGCCGCTCGGACTGGGACAACACAGATACGCAGTATTTT.

This clone has more than one count but fewer than ten. This chain connects TRBV5-1 to TRBJ1-1; D ambiguous. V lost 0 bases, J lost 1 base, and 7 bases lay in between. The CDR3 spans 14 residues. CDR1 is SGHRS, CDR2 YFSETQ, per germline. The chain's CDR3 is CASSLARQNTEAFF. In nucleotides, the CDR3 is TGCGCCAGCAGCTTGGCGCGGCAGAACACTGAAGCTTTCTTT.

The chain recombines TRBV27 with TRBJ1-2; D ambiguous. V dropped 2 bases and J dropped 8 bases, with 12 bases sitting between them. Germline V gives CDR1 MNHEY, CDR2 SMNVEV (reference sequence). The CDR3 runs 13 residues. DNA of the CDR3: TGTGCCAGCAGTTTAACCGGTCGGGAGGGCTACACCTTC. It is translated as CASSLTGREGYTF.

The rearrangement links TRBV6-6 to TRBJ1-2, with a weak D call TRBD1 (6 bases). The CDR3 runs 13 residues. The germline CDR1 and CDR2 sequences are MNHNY and SVGAGI (reference sequence). The germline V and J ends were trimmed by 5 bases and 5 bases, with 12 bases remaining between them. As DNA, the CDR3 is TGTGCCAGCAGTGACGACAGGAGATATGGCTACACCTTC. Its protein product is CASSDDRRYGYTF.

V gene TRBV7-3 combines with J gene TRBJ1-1; perhaps TRBD1 as D (6 bases). V was clipped by 5 bases and J by 4 bases, with 17 bases between them. This CDR3 has 15 residues. The germline gives CDR1 SGHTA, CDR2 FQGTGA. The CDR3 DNA reads TGTGCCAGCAGCCCGGACAGCGGACGTGCCACTGAAGCTTTCTTT. Translated: CASSPDSGRATEAFF.